This record looks at one T cell receptor beta chain sequence and its context. The data originate from a study of blood T cell repertoires in COVID-19. The trim removed 9 bases at V and 4 bases at J, leaving 8 bases unmatched. Looked up from germline, CDR1 is LNHDA and CDR2 is SQIVND (reference sequence). The CDR3 is 13 amino acids. Here immunoSEQ multiplex PCR was the method, and the copy in TCRdb shows in-frame clones only, minus some. Among a few hundred thousand clones listed, 80% were seen once. The TCR comes from a man younger than 45 with acute COVID-19. Sequencing was done on a sample of PBMCs or T cells enriched from blood (not recorded which). The J gene is TRBJ2-5, the V gene TRBV19, with TRBD2 matching over 7 bases. The CDR3 sequence: CASSRSGGETQYF. DNA for the CDR3: TGTGCCAGCTCCAGGTCGGGGGGAGAGACCCAGTACTTC. The full variable domain, completed using reference TRBV19 and TRBJ2-5, is DGGITQSPKYLFRKEGQNVTLSCEQNLNHDAMYWYRQDPGQGLRLIYYSQIVNDFQKGDIAEGYSVSREKKESFPLTVTSAQKNPTAFYLCASSRSGGETQYFGPGTRLLVL.